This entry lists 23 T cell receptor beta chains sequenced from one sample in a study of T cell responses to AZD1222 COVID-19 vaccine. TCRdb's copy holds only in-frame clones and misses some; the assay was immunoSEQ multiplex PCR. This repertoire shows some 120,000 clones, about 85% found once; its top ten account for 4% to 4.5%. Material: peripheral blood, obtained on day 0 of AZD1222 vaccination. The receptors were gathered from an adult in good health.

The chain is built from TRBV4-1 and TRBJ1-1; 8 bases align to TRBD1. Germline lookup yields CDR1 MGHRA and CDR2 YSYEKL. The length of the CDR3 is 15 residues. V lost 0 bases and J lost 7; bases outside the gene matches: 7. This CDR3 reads CASSQDRAGGGEAFF. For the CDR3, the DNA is TGCGCCAGCAGCCAAGATAGGGCAGGGGGCGGTGAAGCTTTCTTT.

The CDR3 here is CASNLGTEYNSPLHF. In nucleotides, the CDR3 is TGTGCCAGCAACTTGGGGACAGAGTATAATTCACCCCTCCACTTT. The chain uses TRBV27 and TRBJ1-6, with 7 bases lining up with TRBD1. V shed 7 bases and J 4 bases; nucleotides not matched to a gene: 7. The CDR3 has 15 residues. Germline lookup yields CDR1 MNHEY and CDR2 SMNVEV (reference sequence).

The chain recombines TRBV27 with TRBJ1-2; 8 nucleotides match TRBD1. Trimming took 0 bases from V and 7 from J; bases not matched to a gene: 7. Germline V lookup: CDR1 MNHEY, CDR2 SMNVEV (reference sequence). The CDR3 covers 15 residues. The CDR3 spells CASSLSGQGGGGYTF. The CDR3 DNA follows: TGTGCCAGCAGTTTATCTGGACAGGGTGGGGGTGGCTACACCTTC.

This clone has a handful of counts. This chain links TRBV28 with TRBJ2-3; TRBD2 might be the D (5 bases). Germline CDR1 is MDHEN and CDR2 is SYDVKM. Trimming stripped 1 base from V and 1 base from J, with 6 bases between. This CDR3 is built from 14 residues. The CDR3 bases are TGTGCCAGCAGTTTATCAGCGGGCACAGATACGCAGTATTTT. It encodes CASSLSAGTDTQYF.

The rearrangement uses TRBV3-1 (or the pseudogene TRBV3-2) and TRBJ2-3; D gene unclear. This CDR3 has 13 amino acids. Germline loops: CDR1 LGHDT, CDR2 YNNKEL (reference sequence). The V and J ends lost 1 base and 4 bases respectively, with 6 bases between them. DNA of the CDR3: TGTGCCAGCAGCCAAGTCCTAGCAGATACGCAGTATTTT. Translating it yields CASSQVLADTQYF.

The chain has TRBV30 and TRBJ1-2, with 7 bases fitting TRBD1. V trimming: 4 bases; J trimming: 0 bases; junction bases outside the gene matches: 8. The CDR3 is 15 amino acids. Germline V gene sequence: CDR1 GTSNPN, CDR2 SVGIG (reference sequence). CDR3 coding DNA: TGTGCCTGGACCCGACAGGGACCCACTAACTATGGCTACACCTTC. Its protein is CAWTRQGPTNYGYTF. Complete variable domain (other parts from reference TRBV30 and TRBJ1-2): SQTIHQWPATLVQPVGSPLSLECTVEGTSNPNLYWYRQAAGRGLQLLFYSVGIGQISSEVPQNLSASRPQDRQFILSSKKLLLSDSGFYLCAWTRQGPTNYGYTFGSGTRLTVV.

The CDR3 region is CASADKPISIQYF. The CDR3 region has the DNA TGTGCCAGTGCCGACAAACCTATCTCCATTCAGTACTTC. The genes are TRBV19 and TRBJ2-4; no clear D. Germline CDR1 is LNHDA and CDR2 is SQIVND (reference sequence). V gave up 8 bases and J gave up 9 bases, with 17 bases separating them. The CDR3 is 13 amino acids.

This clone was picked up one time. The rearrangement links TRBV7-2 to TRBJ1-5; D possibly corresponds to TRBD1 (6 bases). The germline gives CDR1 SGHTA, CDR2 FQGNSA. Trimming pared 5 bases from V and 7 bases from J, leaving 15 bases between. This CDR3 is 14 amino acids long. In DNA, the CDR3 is TGTGCCAGCAGCCAGGTGGACAGATGGCAGCCCCAGCATTTT. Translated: CASSQVDRWQPQHF.

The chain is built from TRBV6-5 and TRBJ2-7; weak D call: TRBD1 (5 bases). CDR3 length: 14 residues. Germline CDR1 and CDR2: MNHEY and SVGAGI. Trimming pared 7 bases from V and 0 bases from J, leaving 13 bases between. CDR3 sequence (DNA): TGTGCCAGCACCAGAGACAGCAGCTCCTACGAGCAGTACTTC. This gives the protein CASTRDSSSYEQYF.

CDR3 in DNA: TGTGCCAGCAGACCAACCGGACAGGGGCCCTATGGCTACACCTTC. Protein product: CASRPTGQGPYGYTF. This chain links TRBV6-5 with TRBJ1-2, with 9 bases lining up with TRBD1. Trimming cost V 6 bases and J 4 bases; bases outside gene matches: 9. Per germline, CDR1 MNHEY and CDR2 SVGAGI. This CDR3 is 15 amino acids long.

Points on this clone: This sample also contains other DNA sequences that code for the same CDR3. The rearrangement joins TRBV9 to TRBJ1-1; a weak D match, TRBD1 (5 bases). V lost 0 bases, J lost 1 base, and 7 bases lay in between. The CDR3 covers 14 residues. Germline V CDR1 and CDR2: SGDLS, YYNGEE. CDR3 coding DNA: TGTGCCAGCAGCGTAGGAACAGGGAACACTGAAGCTTTCTTT. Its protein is CASSVGTGNTEAFF.

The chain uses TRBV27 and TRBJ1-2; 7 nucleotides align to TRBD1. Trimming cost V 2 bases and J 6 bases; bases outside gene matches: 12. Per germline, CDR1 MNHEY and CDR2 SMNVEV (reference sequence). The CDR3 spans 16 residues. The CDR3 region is CASSLGSSGTVHGYTF. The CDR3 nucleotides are TGTGCCAGCAGTTTAGGGTCGTCCGGGACAGTTCATGGCTACACCTTC.

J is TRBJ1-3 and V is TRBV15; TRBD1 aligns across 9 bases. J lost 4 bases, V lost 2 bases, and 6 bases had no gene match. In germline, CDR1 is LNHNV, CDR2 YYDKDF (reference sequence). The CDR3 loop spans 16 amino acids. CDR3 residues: CATSRSTGGAGNTIYF. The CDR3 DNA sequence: TGTGCCACCAGCAGATCTACAGGGGGCGCAGGAAACACCATATATTTT.

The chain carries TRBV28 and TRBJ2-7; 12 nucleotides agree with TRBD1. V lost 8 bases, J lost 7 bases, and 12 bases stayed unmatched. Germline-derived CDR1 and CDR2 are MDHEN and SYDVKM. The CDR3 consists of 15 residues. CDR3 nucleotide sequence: TGTGCCAGCGGCCGTACCGGGACAGGGGGCGTTGAGCAGTACTTC. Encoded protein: CASGRTGTGGVEQYF.

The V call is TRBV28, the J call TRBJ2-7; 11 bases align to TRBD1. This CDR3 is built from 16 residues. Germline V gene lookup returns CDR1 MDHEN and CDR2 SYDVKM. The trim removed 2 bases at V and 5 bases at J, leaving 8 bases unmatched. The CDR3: CASSLVPGTGGDEQYF. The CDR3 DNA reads TGTGCCAGCAGTTTAGTTCCCGGGACAGGGGGGGACGAGCAGTACTTC.

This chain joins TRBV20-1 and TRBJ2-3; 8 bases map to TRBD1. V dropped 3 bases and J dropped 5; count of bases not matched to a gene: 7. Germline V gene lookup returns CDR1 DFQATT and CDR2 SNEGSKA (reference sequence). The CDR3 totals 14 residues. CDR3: CSASQGAEGDTQYF. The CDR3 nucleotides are TGCAGTGCTAGTCAGGGGGCGGAGGGAGATACGCAGTATTTT.

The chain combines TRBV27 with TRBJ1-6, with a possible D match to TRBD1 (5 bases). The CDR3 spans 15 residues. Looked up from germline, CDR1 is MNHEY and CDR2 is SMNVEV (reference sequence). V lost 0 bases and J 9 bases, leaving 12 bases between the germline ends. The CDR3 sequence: CASSLSIQGVSPLHF. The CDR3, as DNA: TGTGCCAGCAGTTTATCGATCCAGGGAGTTTCACCCCTCCACTTT.

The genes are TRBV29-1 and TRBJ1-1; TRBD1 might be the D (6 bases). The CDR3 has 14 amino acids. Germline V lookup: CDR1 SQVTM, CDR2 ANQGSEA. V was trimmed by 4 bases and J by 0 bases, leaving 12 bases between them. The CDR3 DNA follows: TGCAGCGTTGCCCCCCGGGGGCTGAACACTGAAGCTTTCTTT. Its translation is CSVAPRGLNTEAFF.

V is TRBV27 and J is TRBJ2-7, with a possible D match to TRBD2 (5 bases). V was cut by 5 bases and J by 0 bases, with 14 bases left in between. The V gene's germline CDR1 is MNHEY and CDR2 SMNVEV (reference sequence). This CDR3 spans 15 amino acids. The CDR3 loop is CASSTPSTSSYEQYF. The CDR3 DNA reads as TGTGCCAGCAGTACTCCTAGCACGAGCTCCTACGAGCAGTACTTC.

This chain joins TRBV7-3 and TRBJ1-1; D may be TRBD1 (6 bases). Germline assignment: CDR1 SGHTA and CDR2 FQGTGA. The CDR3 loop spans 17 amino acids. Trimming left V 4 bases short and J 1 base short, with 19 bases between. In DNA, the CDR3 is TGTGCCAGCAGCTCAGGCCCTTACAGGGAGGAGAACACTGAAGCTTTCTTT. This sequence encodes CASSSGPYREENTEAFF.

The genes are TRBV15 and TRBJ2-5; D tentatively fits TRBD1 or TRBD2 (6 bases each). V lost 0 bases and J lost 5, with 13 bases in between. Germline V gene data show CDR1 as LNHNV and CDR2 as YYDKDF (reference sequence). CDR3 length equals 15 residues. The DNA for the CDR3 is TGTGCCACCAGCAGAGATTCGAGGGGGAGGGAGACCCAGTACTTC. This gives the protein CATSRDSRGRETQYF.

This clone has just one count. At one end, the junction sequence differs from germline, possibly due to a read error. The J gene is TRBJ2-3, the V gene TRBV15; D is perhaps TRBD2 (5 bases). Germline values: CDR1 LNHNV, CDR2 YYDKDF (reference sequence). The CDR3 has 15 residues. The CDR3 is CAISSQSRGPDTQYF. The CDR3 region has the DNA TGTGCCATCAGCTCCCAATCGCGAGGGCCAGATACGCAGTATTTT.

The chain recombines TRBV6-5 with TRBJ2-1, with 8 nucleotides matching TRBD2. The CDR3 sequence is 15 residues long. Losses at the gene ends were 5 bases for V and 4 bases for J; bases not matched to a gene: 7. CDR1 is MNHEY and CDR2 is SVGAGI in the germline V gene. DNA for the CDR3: TGTGCCAGCAGTCTCCCCGGGACTAGGTACAATGAGCAGTTCTTC. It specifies CASSLPGTRYNEQFF.